The rows below give T cell receptor beta chains drawn from one sample of a study of HIV-infected patients and healthy controls. TCRdb recomputed calls from the 5' RACE reads with MiXCR, one row per CDR3 protein. The sample has about 9,600 distinct CDR3 sequences, less than 9.5% seen once. Specimen: blood, collected before antiretroviral therapy. Source of these receptors: an adult with HIV infection. The CDR3 runs from the conserved cysteine through the conserved F or W. Fields, in order: D gene, clone size, V gene, J gene, CDR3 DNA, CDR3 protein. A D gene is named only where the DNA matches it firmly. A row's size may be missing; if present it is once, few, many or a size class.

>.|many|TRBV2|TRBJ2-2
TGTGCCAGCAGTGAAGCTCCTGGAGGGGCCGGGGAGCTGTTTTTT
CASSEAPGGAGELFF
>.|.|TRBV2|TRBJ2-7
TGTGCCAGCAGTGAAGTCAGCTTTACCTACGAGCAGTACTTC
CASSEVSFTYEQYF
>.|many|TRBV4-2|TRBJ2-7
TGTGCCAGCAGCTCTATCGGGGGCGGGGGTCCCTACGAGCAGTACTTC
CASSSIGGGGPYEQYF
>TRBD2|many|TRBV12-3/TRBV12-4|TRBJ2-7
TGTGCCAGCAAATTAAGCGGGACGACCTCCTACGAGCAGTACTTC
CASKLSGTTSYEQYF
>.|.|TRBV28|TRBJ1-1
TGTGCCAGCAGGCGGAACACTGAAGCTTTCTTT
CASRRNTEAFF
>TRBD1|many|TRBV27|TRBJ2-7
TGTGCCAGCAGTTCCAGACAGGGAGCTTACGAGCAGTACTTC
CASSSRQGAYEQYF
>.|many|TRBV6-2/TRBV6-3|TRBJ1-5
TGTGCCAGCAGTTACTCGGCAGGGAAGACCCTTAATCAGCCCCAGCATTTT
CASSYSAGKTLNQPQHF
>.|many|TRBV15|TRBJ2-3
TGTGCCACCAGCAGAGATCTAGCTAGCACAGATACGCAGTATTTT
CATSRDLASTDTQYF
>TRBD2|many|TRBV3-1|TRBJ2-3
TGTGCCAGCAGCGAAGGGACTAGCGGGGCGGCTGATACGCAGTATTTT
CASSEGTSGAADTQYF
>.|.|TRBV5-4|TRBJ2-7
TGTGCCAGCAGCTTGGGTTACGAGCAGTACTTC
CASSLGYEQYF
>.|many|TRBV6-2/TRBV6-3|TRBJ2-1
TGTGCCAGCTGGGACGGCCCGAATGAGCAGTTCTTC
CASWDGPNEQFF
>.|.|TRBV20-1|TRBJ2-1
TGCAGTGCTAGAGTGAATGAGCAGTTCTTC
CSARVNEQFF
>TRBD1|many|TRBV6-6|TRBJ2-3
TGTGCCAGCAGCCCAGGACAGGGCACAGATACGCAGTATTTT
CASSPGQGTDTQYF
>TRBD2|many|TRBV6-5|TRBJ2-3
TGTGCCAGCAGGGGACTAGCGGGGAGCACAGATACGCAGTATTTT
CASRGLAGSTDTQYF
>TRBD1|many|TRBV7-6|TRBJ2-3
TGTGCCAGCAGCTTCTCCGGGACAGGGGGTCCTAGCACAGATACGCAGTATTTT
CASSFSGTGGPSTDTQYF
>.|few|TRBV4-3|TRBJ1-1
TGCGCCAGCAGCCAAGGGTGGGGGACAGAAGCTTTCTTT
CASSQGWGTEAFF
>TRBD1|many|TRBV2|TRBJ1-2
TGTGCCAGCAAGTACAGGGGGTATGGCTACACCTTC
CASKYRGYGYTF
>.|many|TRBV27|TRBJ1-2
TGTGCCAGCAGGGAAGGCGGGCTGGGCTATGGCTACACCTTC
CASREGGLGYGYTF
>.|.|TRBV4-1|TRBJ2-3
TGCGCCAGCAGCCCCCAGGCCCTGGGACATCTAACCTCTAGCACAGATACGCAGTATTTT
CASSPQALGHLTSSTDTQYF
>.|many|TRBV7-9|TRBJ1-2
TGTGCCAGCAGTTCCCCCCTCTACTATGGCTACACCTTC
CASSSPLYYGYTF